This TCR beta chain was obtained from a study of siplizumab effects on memory and regulatory T cells. Study-wide points: In controls, 26.9% of mappable alloreactive CD4+ clones were Treg-derived on average, versus 68.8% with siplizumab. Naive versus memory phenotype went unassigned for roughly 75-97% of proliferating CD4+ or CD8+ clones.

Note on this clone: The target antigen is unknown.

Sequenced by immunoSEQ multiplex PCR; TCRdb stores in-frame clones only, minus some. The sample contains roughly 60,000 clones, around 96% of which appear only once. This CDR3 has 15 amino acids. Germline trimming cut 2 bases from V and 6 bases from J; bases unmatched to any gene: 8. Germline values: CDR1 SGHNT, CDR2 YYREEE (reference sequence). The receptor was isolated from a human donor in good health. The chain joins TRBV5-4 to TRBJ2-1; the match to TRBD2 covers 7 bases. Sequencing was carried out using naive CD8+ T cells sorted from blood. CDR3 protein: CASSLAGRDRNEQFF. The CDR3 region has the DNA TGTGCCAGCAGCTTAGCGGGGCGAGACCGCAATGAGCAGTTCTTC. The variable domain in full, with the rest retrieved from reference TRBV5-4 and TRBJ2-1, is ETGVTQSPTHLIKTRGQQVTLRCSSQSGHNTVSWYQQALGQGPQFIFQYYREEENGRGNFPPRFSGLQFPNYSSELNVNALELDDSALYLCASSLAGRDRNEQFFGPGTRLTVL.